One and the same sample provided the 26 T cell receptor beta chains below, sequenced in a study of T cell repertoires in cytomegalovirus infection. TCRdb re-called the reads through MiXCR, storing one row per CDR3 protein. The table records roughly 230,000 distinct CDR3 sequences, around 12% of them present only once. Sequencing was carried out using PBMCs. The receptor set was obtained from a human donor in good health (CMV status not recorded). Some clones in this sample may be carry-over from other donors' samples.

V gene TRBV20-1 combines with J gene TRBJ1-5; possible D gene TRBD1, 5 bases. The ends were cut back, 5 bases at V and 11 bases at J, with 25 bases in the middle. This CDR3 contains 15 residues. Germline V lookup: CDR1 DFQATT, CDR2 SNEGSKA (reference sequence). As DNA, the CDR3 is TGCAGTGCTTCCCCTGGGGGGGGAAAGGGACCTTCCCAGCATTTT. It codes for CSASPGGGKGPSQHF.

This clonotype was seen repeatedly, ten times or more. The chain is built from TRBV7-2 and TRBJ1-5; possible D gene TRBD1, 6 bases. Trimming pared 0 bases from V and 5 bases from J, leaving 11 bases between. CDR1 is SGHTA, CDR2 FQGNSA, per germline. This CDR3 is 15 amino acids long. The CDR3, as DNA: TGTGCCAGCAGCTTAGCGACGGGGGCCTATCAGCCCCAGCATTTT. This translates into CASSLATGAYQPQHF. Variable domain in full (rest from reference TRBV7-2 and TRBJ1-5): GAGVSQSPSNKVTEKGKDVELRCDPISGHTALYWYRQSLGQGLEFLIYFQGNSAPDKSGLPSDRFSAERTGGSVSTLTIQRTQQEDSAVYLCASSLATGAYQPQHFGDGTRLSIL.

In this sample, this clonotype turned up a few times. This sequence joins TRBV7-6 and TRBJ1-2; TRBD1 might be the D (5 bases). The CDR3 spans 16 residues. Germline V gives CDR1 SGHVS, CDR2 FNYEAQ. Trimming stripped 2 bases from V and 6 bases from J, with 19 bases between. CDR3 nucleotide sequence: TGTGCCAGCAGCTTATTCGGAGGGGAGGCGACTAATGGCTACACCTTC. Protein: CASSLFGGEATNGYTF.

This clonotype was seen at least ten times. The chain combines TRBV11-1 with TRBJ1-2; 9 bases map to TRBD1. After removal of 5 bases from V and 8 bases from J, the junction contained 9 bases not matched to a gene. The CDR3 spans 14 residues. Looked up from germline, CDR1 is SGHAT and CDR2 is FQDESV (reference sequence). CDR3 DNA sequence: TGTGCCAGCAGCCCAGGACAGGGGCAGAGGGGCTACACCTTC. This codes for CASSPGQGQRGYTF.

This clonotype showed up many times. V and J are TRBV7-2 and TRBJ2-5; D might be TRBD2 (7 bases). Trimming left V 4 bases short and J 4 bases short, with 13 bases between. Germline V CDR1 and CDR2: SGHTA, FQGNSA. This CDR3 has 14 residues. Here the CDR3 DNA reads TGTGCCAGCAGCTATGGCGGGGGCATAGAGACCCAGTACTTC. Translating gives CASSYGGGIETQYF.

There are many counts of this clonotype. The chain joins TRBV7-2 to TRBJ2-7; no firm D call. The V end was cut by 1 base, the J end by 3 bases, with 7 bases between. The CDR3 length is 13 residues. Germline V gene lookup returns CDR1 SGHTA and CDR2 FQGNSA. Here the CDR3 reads CASSLDLFYEQYF. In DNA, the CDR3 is TGTGCCAGCAGCTTAGACCTATTCTACGAGCAGTACTTC. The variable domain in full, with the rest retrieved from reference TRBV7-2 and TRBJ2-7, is GAGVSQSPSNKVTEKGKDVELRCDPISGHTALYWYRQSLGQGLEFLIYFQGNSAPDKSGLPSDRFSAERTGGSVSTLTIQRTQQEDSAVYLCASSLDLFYEQYFGPGTRLTVT.

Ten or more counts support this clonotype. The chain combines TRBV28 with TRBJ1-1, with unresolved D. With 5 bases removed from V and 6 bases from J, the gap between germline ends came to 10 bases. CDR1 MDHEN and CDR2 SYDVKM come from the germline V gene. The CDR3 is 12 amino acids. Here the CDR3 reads CASSGWAAEAFF. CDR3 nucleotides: TGTGCCAGCAGTGGGTGGGCCGCTGAAGCTTTCTTT. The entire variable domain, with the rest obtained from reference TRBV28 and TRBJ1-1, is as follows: DVKVTQSSRYLVKRTGEKVFLECVQDMDHENMFWYRQDPGLGLRLIYFSYDVKMKEKGDIPEGYSVSREKKERFSLILESASTNQTSMYLCASSGWAAEAFFGQGTRLTVV.

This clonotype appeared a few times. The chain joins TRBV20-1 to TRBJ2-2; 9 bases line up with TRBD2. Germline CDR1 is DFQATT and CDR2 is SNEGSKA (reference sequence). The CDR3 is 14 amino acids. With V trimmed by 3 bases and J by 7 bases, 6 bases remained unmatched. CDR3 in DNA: TGCAGTGCTAGTGGCGGGGGGGCGGTCGGGGAGCTGTTTTTT. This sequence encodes CSASGGGAVGELFF.

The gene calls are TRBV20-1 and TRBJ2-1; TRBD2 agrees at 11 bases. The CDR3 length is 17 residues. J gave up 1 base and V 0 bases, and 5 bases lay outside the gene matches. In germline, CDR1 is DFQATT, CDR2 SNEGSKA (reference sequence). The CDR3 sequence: CSARDRVAGGSYNEQFF. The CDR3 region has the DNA TGCAGTGCTAGAGATCGTGTAGCGGGAGGGTCCTACAATGAGCAGTTCTTC.

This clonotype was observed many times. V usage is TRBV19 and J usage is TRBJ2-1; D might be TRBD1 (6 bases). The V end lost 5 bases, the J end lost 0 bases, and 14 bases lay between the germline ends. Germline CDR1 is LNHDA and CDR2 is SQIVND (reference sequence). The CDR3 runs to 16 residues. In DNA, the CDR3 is TGTGCCAGTAGTGGACGGGACACCAGCTCCTACAATGAGCAGTTCTTC. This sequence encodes CASSGRDTSSYNEQFF.

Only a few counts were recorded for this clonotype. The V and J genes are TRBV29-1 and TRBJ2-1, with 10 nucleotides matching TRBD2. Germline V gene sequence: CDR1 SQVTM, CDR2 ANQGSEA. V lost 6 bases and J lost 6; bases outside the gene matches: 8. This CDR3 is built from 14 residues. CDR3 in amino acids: CSVKERGGGNEQFF. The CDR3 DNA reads TGCAGCGTGAAGGAGCGGGGGGGGGGCAATGAGCAGTTCTTC.

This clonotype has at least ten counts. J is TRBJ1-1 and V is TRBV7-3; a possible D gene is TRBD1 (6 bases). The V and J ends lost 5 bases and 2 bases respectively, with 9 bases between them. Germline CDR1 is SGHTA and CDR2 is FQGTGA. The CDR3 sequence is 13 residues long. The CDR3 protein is CASSQGTNTEAFF. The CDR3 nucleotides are TGTGCCAGCAGCCAGGGGACAAACACTGAAGCTTTCTTT.

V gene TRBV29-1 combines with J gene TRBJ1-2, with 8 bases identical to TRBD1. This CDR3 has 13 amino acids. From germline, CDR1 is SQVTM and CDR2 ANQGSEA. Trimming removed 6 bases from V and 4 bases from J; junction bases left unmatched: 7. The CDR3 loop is CSVPGQEAYGYTF. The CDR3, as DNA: TGCAGCGTGCCGGGACAGGAGGCCTATGGCTACACCTTC.

This CDR3 is CASSGGAGGPGHTQYF. In DNA form, the CDR3 reads TGTGCCAGCAGTGGGGGTGCGGGGGGGCCGGGGCATACGCAGTATTTT. V is TRBV11-2 and J is TRBJ2-3, with 9 bases aligning to TRBD2. CDR3 length equals 16 residues. V shed 6 bases, J shed 7 bases, and the junction held 14 bases outside the gene matches. Germline V gene sequence: CDR1 SGHAT, CDR2 FQNNGV.

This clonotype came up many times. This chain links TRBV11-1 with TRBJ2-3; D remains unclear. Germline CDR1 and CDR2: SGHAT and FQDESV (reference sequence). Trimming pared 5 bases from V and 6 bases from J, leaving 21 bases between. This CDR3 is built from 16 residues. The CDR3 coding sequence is TGTGCCAGCAGCCCCCTTCGCGGCCACGAAAGGGATACGCAGTATTTT. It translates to CASSPLRGHERDTQYF.

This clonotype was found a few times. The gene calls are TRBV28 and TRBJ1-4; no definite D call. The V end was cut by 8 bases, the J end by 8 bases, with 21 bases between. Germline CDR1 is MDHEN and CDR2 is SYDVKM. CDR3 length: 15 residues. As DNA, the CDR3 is TGTGCCAGCCTTACCTCCGGCCCCGGTCGAGAAAAACTGTTTTTT. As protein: CASLTSGPGREKLFF.

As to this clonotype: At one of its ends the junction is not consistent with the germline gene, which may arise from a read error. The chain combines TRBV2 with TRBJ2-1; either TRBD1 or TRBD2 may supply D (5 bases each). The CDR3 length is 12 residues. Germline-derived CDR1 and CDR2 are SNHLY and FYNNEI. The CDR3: CVSIISSGPLFF. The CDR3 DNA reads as TGTGTCAGCATCATATCCTCGGGACCCCTGTTCTTC.

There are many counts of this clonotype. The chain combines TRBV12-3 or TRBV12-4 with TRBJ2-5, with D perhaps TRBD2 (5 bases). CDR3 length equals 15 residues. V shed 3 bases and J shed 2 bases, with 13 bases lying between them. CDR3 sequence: CASSLGALKQETQYF. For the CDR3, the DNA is TGTGCCAGCAGTTTGGGAGCACTAAAACAAGAGACCCAGTACTTC.

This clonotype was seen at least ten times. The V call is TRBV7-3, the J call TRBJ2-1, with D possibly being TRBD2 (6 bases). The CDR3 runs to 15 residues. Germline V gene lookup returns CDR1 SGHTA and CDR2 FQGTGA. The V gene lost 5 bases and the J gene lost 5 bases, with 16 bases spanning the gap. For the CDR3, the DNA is TGTGCCAGCAGCACCGGGACCGGGAGCAACAATGAGCAGTTCTTC. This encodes CASSTGTGSNNEQFF.

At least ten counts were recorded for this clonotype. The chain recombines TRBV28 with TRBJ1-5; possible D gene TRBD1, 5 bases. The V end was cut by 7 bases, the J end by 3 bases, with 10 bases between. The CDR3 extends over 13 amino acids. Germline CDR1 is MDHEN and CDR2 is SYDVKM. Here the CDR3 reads CASIRQNNQPQHF. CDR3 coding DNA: TGTGCCAGCATCCGACAGAACAATCAGCCCCAGCATTTT.

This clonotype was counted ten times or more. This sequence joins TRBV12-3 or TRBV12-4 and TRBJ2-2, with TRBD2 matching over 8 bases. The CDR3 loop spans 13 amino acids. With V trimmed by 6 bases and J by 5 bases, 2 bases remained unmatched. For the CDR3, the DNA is TGTGCCAGCAGCCCTAGCGGGACCGGGGAGCTGTTTTTT. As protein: CASSPSGTGELFF.

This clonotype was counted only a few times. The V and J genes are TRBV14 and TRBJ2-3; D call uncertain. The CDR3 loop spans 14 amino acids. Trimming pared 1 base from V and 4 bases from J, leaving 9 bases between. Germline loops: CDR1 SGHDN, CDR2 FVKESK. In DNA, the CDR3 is TGTGCCAGCAGCCAAGGTGACGTGGCAGATACGCAGTATTTT. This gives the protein CASSQGDVADTQYF.

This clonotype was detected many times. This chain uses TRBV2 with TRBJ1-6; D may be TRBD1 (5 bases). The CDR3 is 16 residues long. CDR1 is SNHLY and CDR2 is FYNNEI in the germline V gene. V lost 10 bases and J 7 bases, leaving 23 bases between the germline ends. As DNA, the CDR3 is TGTGCCATCCGAAAAGGGGTCGCGCGGCTAAATTCACCCCTCCACTTT. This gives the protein CAIRKGVARLNSPLHF.

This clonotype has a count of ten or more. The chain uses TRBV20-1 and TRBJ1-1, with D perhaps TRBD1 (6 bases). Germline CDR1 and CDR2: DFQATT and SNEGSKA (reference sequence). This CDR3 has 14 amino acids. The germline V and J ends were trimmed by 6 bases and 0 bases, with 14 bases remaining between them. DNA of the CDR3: TGCAGTGCCTTCCGGGACAACATGAACACTGAAGCTTTCTTT. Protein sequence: CSAFRDNMNTEAFF.

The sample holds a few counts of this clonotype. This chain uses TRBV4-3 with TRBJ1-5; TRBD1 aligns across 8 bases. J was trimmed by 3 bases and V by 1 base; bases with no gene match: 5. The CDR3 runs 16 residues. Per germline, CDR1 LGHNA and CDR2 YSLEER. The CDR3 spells CASSQGTGFSNQPQHF. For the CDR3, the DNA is TGCGCCAGCAGCCAAGGGACAGGGTTTTCCAATCAGCCCCAGCATTTT.

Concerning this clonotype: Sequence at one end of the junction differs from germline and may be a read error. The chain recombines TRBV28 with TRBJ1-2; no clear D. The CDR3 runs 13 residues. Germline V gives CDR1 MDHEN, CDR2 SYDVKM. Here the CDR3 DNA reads TGTGCCAGCAGTTCAGTGAGCCCCCTCGGGATCCACTTC. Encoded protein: CASSSVSPLGIHF.